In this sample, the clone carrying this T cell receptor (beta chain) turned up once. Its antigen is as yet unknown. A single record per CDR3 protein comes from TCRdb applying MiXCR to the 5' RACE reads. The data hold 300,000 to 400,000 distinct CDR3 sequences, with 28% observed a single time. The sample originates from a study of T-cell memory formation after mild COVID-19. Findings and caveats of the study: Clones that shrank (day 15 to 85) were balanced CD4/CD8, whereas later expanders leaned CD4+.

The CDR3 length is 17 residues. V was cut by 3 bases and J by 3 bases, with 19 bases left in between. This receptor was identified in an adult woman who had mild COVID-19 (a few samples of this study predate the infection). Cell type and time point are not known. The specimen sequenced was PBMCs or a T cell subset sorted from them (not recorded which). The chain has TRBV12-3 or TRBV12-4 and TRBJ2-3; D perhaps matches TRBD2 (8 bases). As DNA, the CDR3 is TGTGCCAGCAGTTTTGGAGGGGGCGCGGGAGGAACAGATACGCAGTATTTT. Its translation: CASSFGGGAGGTDTQYF.